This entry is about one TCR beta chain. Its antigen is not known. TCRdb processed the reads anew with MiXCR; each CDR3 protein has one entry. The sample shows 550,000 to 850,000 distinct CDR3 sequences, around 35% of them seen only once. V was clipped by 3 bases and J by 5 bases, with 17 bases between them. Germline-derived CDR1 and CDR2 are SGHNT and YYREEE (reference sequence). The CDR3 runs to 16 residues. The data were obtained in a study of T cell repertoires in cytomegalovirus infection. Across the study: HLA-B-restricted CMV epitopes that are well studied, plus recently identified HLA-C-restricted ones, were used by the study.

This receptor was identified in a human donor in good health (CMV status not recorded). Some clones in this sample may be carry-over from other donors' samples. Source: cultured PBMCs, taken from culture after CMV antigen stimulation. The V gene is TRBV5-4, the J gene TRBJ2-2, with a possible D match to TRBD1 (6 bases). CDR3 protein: CASSSPRQEATGELFF. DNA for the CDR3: TGTGCCAGCAGCTCCCCCCGACAGGAAGCTACCGGGGAGCTGTTTTTT.